These T cell receptor beta chains were read from a single sample in a study of blood T cell repertoires in COVID-19. Clones were read by immunoSEQ multiplex PCR, and TCRdb kept only the in-frame ones, dropping some. The sample includes about 320,000 clones, 75% to 85% of them seen just once. The specimen sequenced was peripheral blood. The receptor set was obtained from a human donor in a cohort sampled during active COVID-19. Each CDR3 is given with its conserved first and last residue. D genes are given only for firm matches. Some rows mark clone size as missing; the rest say once, few, many or name a class of expanded clone.

TRBV7-9	-	TRBJ2-1	-	TGTGCCAGCAGCCCTAGGGCGGGGTACAATGAGCAGTTCTTC	CASSPRAGYNEQFF
TRBV6-1	-	TRBJ2-7	-	TGTGCCAGCAGTGACAACTTTGAAGACTACGAGCAGTACTTC	CASSDNFEDYEQYF
TRBV29-1	-	TRBJ2-2	TRBD2	TGCAGCGCTAGTGTAGCGGGGGGGTTCGCCGGGGAGCTGTTTTTT	CSASVAGGFAGELFF
TRBV6-6	-	TRBJ2-1	-	TGTGCCAGCAGTTACCCCGGGGTGAGGGACAATGAGCAGTTCTTC	CASSYPGVRDNEQFF
TRBV7-2	-	TRBJ2-7	TRBD2	TGTGCCAGCAGGCCGGGGGGGCCAAGCTCCTACGAGCAGTACTTC	CASRPGGPSSYEQYF
TRBV6-5	-	TRBJ2-7	TRBD1	TGTGCCAGCAGTTACCGGGACAGAATCTACGAGCAGTACTTC	CASSYRDRIYEQYF
TRBV4-1	-	TRBJ2-4	-	TGCGCCAGCAGCCAAGCTCGGAACATTCAGTACTTC	CASSQARNIQYF
TRBV5-1	-	TRBJ2-5	TRBD2	TGCGCCAGCAGCCCCCCGATAGCGGGGGAAGAGACCCAGTACTTC	CASSPPIAGEETQYF
TRBV5-1	-	TRBJ1-4	-	TGCGCCAGCAGCGCCGACCAGCAGGGCGGGACTGAAAAACTGTTTTTT	CASSADQQGGTEKLFF
TRBV7-3	-	TRBJ2-3	-	TGTGCCAGCAGCCGTCCCCCCACAGATACGCAGTATTTT	CASSRPPTDTQYF
TRBV10-2	-	TRBJ1-1	-	TGCGCCAGCAGTGAAGGGGGGGTTCCTGAAGCTTTCTTT	CASSEGGVPEAFF
TRBV7-9	-	TRBJ2-5	-	TGTGCCAGCAGCTCCCTTCATCTACAGGGACCGGGAGAGACCCAGTACTTC	CASSSLHLQGPGETQYF
TRBV9	-	TRBJ1-3	-	TGTGCCAGCAGCGTAGAATTGGGGAGTTCTGGAAACACCATATATTTT	CASSVELGSSGNTIYF
TRBV25-1	-	TRBJ1-2	TRBD1	TGTGCCAGTCTAAACTCCGGGACAGGATATGGCTACACCTTC	CASLNSGTGYGYTF
TRBV10-3	-	TRBJ1-1	-	TGTGCCATCAGTGACGGGTATATGGACACTGAAGCTTTCTTT	CAISDGYMDTEAFF
TRBV19	-	TRBJ1-1	TRBD1	TGTGCCAGTAGTTCCGGGACAGAGAACACTGAAGCTTTCTTT	CASSSGTENTEAFF
TRBV6-5	few	TRBJ2-7	TRBD1	TGTGCCAGCAGTTACTCTGGGACAGGGTCCTACGAGCAGTACTTC	CASSYSGTGSYEQYF
TRBV10-3	few	TRBJ1-2	-	TGTGCCATCACCGAGGATCGGGGTGGTGGCTACACCTTC	CAITEDRGGGYTF
TRBV9	-	TRBJ1-2	-	TGTGCCAGCAGCAGAGACGGACTCTATGGCTACACCTTC	CASSRDGLYGYTF
TRBV3-1/TRBV3-2	-	TRBJ2-1	TRBD2	TGTGCCAGCAGCCGAGGACTAGCGGGGGGGCAGTTCTTC	CASSRGLAGGQFF
TRBV19	once	TRBJ2-5	-	TGTGCCAGTAGCCCAGCCAGGTTCCAAGAGACCCAGTACTTC	CASSPARFQETQYF
TRBV5-6	-	TRBJ2-7	-	TGTGCCAGCAGCTTAACCTTGGGGGCATCCTACGAGCAGTACTTC	CASSLTLGASYEQYF
TRBV10-3	-	TRBJ2-6	TRBD1	TGTGCCATCAGTGATTATAGGACAGGGGCCGGGGACTCTGGGGCCAACGTCCTGACTTTC	CAISDYRTGAGDSGANVLTF
TRBV7-3	-	TRBJ1-1	-	TGTGCCAGCGGACAATTCATGAACACTGAAGCTTTCTTT	CASGQFMNTEAFF
TRBV5-4	-	TRBJ1-2	-	TGTGCCAGCAGCTTGGACAGAAACTATGGCTACACCTTC	CASSLDRNYGYTF
TRBV19	few	TRBJ1-1	TRBD1	TGTGCCAGTAGGAAAGGACAGGGGCTGAACACTGAAGCTTTCTTT	CASRKGQGLNTEAFF
TRBV18	-	TRBJ2-3	TRBD2	TGTGCCAGCTCACCAAACCGGGGGGGATCAGATACGCAGTATTTT	CASSPNRGGSDTQYF
TRBV7-3	-	TRBJ2-6	TRBD1	TGTGCCAGCAGTCCGAGGACAGGGGGTAATGGGGCCAACGTCCTGACTTTC	CASSPRTGGNGANVLTF
TRBV18	-	TRBJ2-3	-	TGTGCCAGCTCACCAACGTCTAGCGAAGTGTTAAATACGCAGTATTTT	CASSPTSSEVLNTQYF
TRBV6-5	-	TRBJ1-1	-	TGTGCCAGCAATAGGACCCCAGGAGGGACTGAAGCTTTCTTT	CASNRTPGGTEAFF
TRBV7-9	-	TRBJ2-7	TRBD1	TGTGCCAGCAGATCAGACAGGGCTGTCTACGAGCAGTACTTC	CASRSDRAVYEQYF
TRBV13	-	TRBJ1-2	-	TGTGCCAGCAGCTCGATCTTCAGGGGTTCCGGCTACACCTTC	CASSSIFRGSGYTF
TRBV19	-	TRBJ2-2	TRBD2	TGTGCCAGTAGCCTTAGCGGGGGGGCGAACACCGGGGAGCTGTTTTTT	CASSLSGGANTGELFF
TRBV4-2	-	TRBJ1-2	-	TGTGCCAGCAGCCAAGATATCACGAGGAGGGATGGCTACACCTTC	CASSQDITRRDGYTF
TRBV30	-	TRBJ2-1	-	TGTGCCTGGAGTGTACGTAGCGAGCAGTTCTTC	CAWSVRSEQFF
TRBV5-1	once	TRBJ1-2	TRBD1	TGCGCCAGCAGCAGACGACAGGGCGACTATGGCTACACCTTC	CASSRRQGDYGYTF
TRBV19	once	TRBJ1-2	TRBD1	TGTGCCAGTAAAGAAAATTCCGGGACAGGGGGGACGGGCTATGGCTACACCTTC	CASKENSGTGGTGYGYTF
TRBV5-1	few	TRBJ1-6	TRBD1	TGCGCCAGCAATGTGGGACAGTATAATTCACCCCTCCACTTT	CASNVGQYNSPLHF
TRBV5-1	few	TRBJ2-1	TRBD2	TGCGCCAGCAGCCGACTAGCGGGGGGGAGCTACAATGAGCAGTTCTTC	CASSRLAGGSYNEQFF
TRBV27	few	TRBJ1-1	-	TGTGCCAGGGGGAGGAACACTGAAGCTTTCTTT	CARGRNTEAFF
TRBV30	-	TRBJ1-2	-	TGTGCCTGGAGTGTCGGTGCAATTATAGGCTACACCTTC	CAWSVGAIIGYTF
TRBV30	-	TRBJ1-2	-	TGTGCCTGGAGCGAACACGCAAACTATGGCTACACCTTC	CAWSEHANYGYTF
TRBV4-2	few	TRBJ2-2	-	TGTGCCAGCAGCCAGGTAGACACCGGGGAGCTGTTTTTT	CASSQVDTGELFF
TRBV6-5	-	TRBJ1-1	-	TGTGCCAGCAACCCGACAGGATACGTACCCGAAGCTTTCTTT	CASNPTGYVPEAFF
TRBV5-4	-	TRBJ1-1	TRBD1	TGTGCCAGCAACAAATACGGGACAGCCTTTGATGACGCTTTCTTT	CASNKYGTAFDDAFF
TRBV19	-	TRBJ1-1	-	TGTGCCAGTAGTCTAAGACAGGTACTTAACACTGAAGCTTTCTTT	CASSLRQVLNTEAFF
TRBV5-1	-	TRBJ2-7	-	TGCGCCAGCAGCCTGTCTACCTACGAGCAGTACTTC	CASSLSTYEQYF
TRBV10-2	-	TRBJ1-2	TRBD1	TGCGCCAGCAGGACCGGGACAGGGAACGGCTACACCTTC	CASRTGTGNGYTF
TRBV5-4	many	TRBJ1-1	-	TGTGCCAGCAGCTCTAGACAGATGAACACTGAAGCTTTCTTT	CASSSRQMNTEAFF
TRBV30	-	TRBJ1-3	-	TGTGCCTGGAGTGTACAGGTCAGGAGACACGGAAACACCATATATTTT	CAWSVQVRRHGNTIYF
TRBV18	-	TRBJ1-5	TRBD1	TGTGCCAGCGGACACAGGGGTCTACATCAGCCCCAGCATTTT	CASGHRGLHQPQHF
TRBV7-3	-	TRBJ2-1	TRBD2	TGTGCCAGCAGCGCTCAACTAGCGGGGGGCCAGAATGAGCAGTTCTTC	CASSAQLAGGQNEQFF